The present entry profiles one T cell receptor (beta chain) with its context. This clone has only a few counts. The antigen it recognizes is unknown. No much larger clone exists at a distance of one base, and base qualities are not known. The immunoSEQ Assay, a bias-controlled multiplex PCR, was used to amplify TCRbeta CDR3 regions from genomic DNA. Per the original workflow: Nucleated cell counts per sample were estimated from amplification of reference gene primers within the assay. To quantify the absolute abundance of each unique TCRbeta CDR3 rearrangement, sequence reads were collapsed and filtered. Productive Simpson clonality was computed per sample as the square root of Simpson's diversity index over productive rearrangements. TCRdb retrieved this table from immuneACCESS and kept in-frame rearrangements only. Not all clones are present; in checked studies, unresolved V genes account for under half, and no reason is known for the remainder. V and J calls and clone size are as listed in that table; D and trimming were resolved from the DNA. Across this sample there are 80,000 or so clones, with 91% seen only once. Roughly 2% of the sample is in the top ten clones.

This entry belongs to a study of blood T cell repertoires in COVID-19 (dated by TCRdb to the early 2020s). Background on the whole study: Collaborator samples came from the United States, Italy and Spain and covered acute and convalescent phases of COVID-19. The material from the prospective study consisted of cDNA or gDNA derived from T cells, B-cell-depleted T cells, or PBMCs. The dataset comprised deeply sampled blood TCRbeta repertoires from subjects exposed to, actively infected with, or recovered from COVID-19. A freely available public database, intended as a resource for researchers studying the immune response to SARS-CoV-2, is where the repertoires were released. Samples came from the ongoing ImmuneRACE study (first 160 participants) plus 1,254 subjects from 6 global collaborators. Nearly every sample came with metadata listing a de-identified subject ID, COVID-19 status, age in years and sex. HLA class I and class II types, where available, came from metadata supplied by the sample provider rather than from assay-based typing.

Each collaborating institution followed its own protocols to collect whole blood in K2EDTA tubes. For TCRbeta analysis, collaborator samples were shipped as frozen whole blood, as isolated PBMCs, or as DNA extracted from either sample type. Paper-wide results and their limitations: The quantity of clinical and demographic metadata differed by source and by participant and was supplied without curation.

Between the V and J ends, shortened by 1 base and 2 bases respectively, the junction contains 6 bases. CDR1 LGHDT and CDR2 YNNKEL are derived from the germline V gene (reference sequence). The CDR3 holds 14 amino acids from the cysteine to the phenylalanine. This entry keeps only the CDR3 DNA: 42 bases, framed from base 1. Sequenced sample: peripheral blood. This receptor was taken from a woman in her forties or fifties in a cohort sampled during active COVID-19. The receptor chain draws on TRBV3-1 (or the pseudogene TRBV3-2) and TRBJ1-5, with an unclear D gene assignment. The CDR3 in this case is CASSQVAGNQPQHF. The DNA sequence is TGTGCCAGCAGCCAAGTAGCGGGCAATCAGCCCCAGCATTTT.